Shown below are 10 T cell receptor beta chains from a single sample sequenced in a study of blood T cells in healthy people across ages. Using a J-beta primer mix together with a sample-barcoded 5' primer, a second PCR was run for about 6 to 12 cycles. TCRdb reprocessed the 5' RACE reads with MiXCR, giving one entry per CDR3 protein. Found here are about 1.5 million distinct CDR3 sequences, 42% of them singletons; the top ten hold 4%. The sequencing sample was made of blood. The origin of the receptors is a woman under 30 in good health.

This chain links TRBV18 with TRBJ2-3; 7 bases are a match to TRBD1. The CDR3 length is 14 residues. V shed 3 bases and J 5 bases; nucleotides not matched to a gene: 5. CDR1 is KGHSH, CDR2 LQKENI, per germline. CDR3 sequence (DNA): TGTGCCAGCTCACCGACAGGGTTTGGAGATACGCAGTATTTT. It encodes CASSPTGFGDTQYF.

The chain employs TRBV4-3 and TRBJ2-5; 9 nucleotides match TRBD2. Germline V gene sequence: CDR1 LGHNA, CDR2 YSLEER. The CDR3 spans 15 residues. V trimming: 4 bases; J trimming: 13 bases; junction bases outside the gene matches: 16. CDR3 loop: CASSLNSGGVKTPYF. The DNA for the CDR3 is TGCGCCAGCAGCCTGAATAGCGGGGGTGTCAAGACGCCGTACTTC.

In its sample, this clonotype was seen a few times. The rearrangement joins TRBV20-1 to TRBJ1-2, with TRBD1 matching 8 bases. V lost 6 bases to trimming and J lost 8 bases; unmatched junction nucleotides: 14. The CDR3 extends over 14 amino acids. Per the germline V gene, CDR1 is DFQATT and CDR2 is SNEGSKA (reference sequence). The CDR3 is CSAETGGRSWGYTF. DNA for the CDR3: TGCAGTGCAGAAACAGGGGGACGGTCCTGGGGCTACACCTTC.

The CDR3 spells CASSPGQPYYGYTF. The DNA for the CDR3 is TGTGCCAGCAGTCCGGGACAGCCCTACTATGGCTACACCTTC. V and J are TRBV7-2 and TRBJ1-2; 7 bases are shared with TRBD1. The length of the CDR3 is 14 residues. Germline CDR1 SGHTA, CDR2 FQGNSA. Unmatched junction bases numbered 7, after V lost 6 bases and J lost 3 bases. Drawing the rest from reference TRBV7-2 and TRBJ1-2, the complete variable domain is GAGVSQSPSNKVTEKGKDVELRCDPISGHTALYWYRQSLGQGLEFLIYFQGNSAPDKSGLPSDRFSAERTGGSVSTLTIQRTQQEDSAVYLCASSPGQPYYGYTFGSGTRLTVV.

Note on this clonotype: Relative to the germline gene, one junction end is altered; a read error may explain this. The genes are TRBV5-1 and TRBJ2-4; D may be TRBD2 (6 bases). Germline assignment: CDR1 SGHRS and CDR2 YFSETQ. This CDR3 spans 14 amino acids. The CDR3 coding sequence is TGCGCCAGCAGCTTTGGGGGGAGCAAAAACATTCAGAACTTC. As protein: CASSFGGSKNIQNF.

The chain couples TRBV6-1 to TRBJ2-2, with unresolved D. Trimming removed 8 bases from V and 6 bases from J, with 10 bases in between. In germline, CDR1 is MNHNS, CDR2 SASEGT. This CDR3 contains 12 residues. Here the CDR3 reads CASLTRSGELFF. The CDR3 DNA reads as TGTGCCAGCCTGACAAGATCCGGGGAGCTGTTTTTT.

The gene calls are TRBV20-1 and TRBJ2-1; D is undetermined. The length of the CDR3 is 14 residues. Germline CDR1 and CDR2: DFQATT and SNEGSKA (reference sequence). V gave up 3 bases and J gave up 8 bases, with 17 bases separating them. In DNA, the CDR3 is TGCAGTGCTAGTAGGCGGCGTCTTAGGGATGAGCAGTTCTTC. Its translation is CSASRRRLRDEQFF.

The rearrangement joins TRBV20-1 to TRBJ2-4; D call uncertain. Trimming left V 6 bases short and J 0 bases short, with 9 bases between. Germline values: CDR1 DFQATT, CDR2 SNEGSKA (reference sequence). There are 13 residues in the CDR3. CDR3: CSANREAKNIQYF. DNA of the CDR3: TGCAGTGCCAATAGGGAAGCCAAAAACATTCAGTACTTC.

As concerns this clonotype: Relative to the germline gene, one junction end is altered; a read error may explain this. This rearrangement joins TRBV7-2 to TRBJ2-1; TRBD2 aligns across 13 bases. Germline loops: CDR1 SGHTA, CDR2 FQGNSA. The CDR3 runs 15 residues. CDR3 nucleotide sequence: TGTGTCAGCAGCTCACTAGCGGGAGGGTCCAATGAGCAGTTCTTC. Translation gives CVSSSLAGGSNEQFF.

This clonotype has only one observation. V and J are TRBV12-3 or TRBV12-4 and TRBJ1-2, with D maybe TRBD1 (6 bases). Between the trimmed V and J ends, which lost 5 bases and 7 bases, there was a span of 11 bases. The CDR3 consists of 12 residues. The CDR3 DNA reads as TGTGCCAGCAGTACAGGGTTCCTTGGCTACACCTTC. Its protein is CASSTGFLGYTF.